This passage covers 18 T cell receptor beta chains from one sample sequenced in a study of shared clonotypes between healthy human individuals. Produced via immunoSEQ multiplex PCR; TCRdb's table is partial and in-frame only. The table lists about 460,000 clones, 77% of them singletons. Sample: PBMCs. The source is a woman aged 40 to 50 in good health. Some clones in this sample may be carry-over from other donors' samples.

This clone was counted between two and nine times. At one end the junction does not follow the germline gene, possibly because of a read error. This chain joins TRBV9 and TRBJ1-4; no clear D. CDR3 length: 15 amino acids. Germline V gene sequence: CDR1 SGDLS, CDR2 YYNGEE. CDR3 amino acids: CASSVASEPNGKLFF. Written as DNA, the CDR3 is TGTGCCAGCAGCGTAGCTTCGGAACCAAATGGAAAACTGTTTTTT. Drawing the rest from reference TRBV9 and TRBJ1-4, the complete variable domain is DSGVTQTPKHLITATGQRVTLRCSPRSGDLSVYWYQQSLDQGLQFLIQYYNGEERAKGNILERFSAQQFPDLHSELNLSSLELGDSALYFCASSVASEPNGKLFFGSGTQLSVL.

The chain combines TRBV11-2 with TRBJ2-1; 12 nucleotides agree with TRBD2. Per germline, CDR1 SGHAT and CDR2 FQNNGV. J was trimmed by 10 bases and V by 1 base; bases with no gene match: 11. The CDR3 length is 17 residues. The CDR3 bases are TGTGCCAGCAGCTTAGTGACTAGCGGGAGTCATGTAGGGGAGCAGTTCTTC. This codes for CASSLVTSGSHVGEQFF.

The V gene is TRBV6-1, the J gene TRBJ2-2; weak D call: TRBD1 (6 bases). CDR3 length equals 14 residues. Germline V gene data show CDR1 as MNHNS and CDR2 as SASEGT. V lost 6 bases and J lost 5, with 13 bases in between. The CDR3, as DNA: TGTGCCAGCAGCGCTACACAGGGTACCGGGGAGCTGTTTTTT. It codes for CASSATQGTGELFF.

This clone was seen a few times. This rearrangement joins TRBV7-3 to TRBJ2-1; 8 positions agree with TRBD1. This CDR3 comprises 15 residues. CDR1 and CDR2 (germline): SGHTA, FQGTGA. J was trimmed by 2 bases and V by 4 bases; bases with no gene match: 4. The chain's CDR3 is CASSSTGAPYNEQFF. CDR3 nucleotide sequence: TGTGCCAGCAGCTCGACAGGGGCTCCCTACAATGAGCAGTTCTTC.

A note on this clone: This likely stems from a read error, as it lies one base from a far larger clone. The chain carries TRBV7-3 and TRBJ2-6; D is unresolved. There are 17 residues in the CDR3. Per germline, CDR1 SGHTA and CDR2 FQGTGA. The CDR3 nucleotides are TGTGCCGGCAGCTTATTCGGCGGCATCTCTGGGGCCAACGTCCTGACTTTC. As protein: CAGSLFGGISGANVLTF.

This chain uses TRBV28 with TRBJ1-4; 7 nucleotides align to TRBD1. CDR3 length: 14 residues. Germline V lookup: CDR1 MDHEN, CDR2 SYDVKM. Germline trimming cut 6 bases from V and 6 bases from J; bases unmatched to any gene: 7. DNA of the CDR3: TGTGCCAGCAGCCTAGACAGGGTCCATGAAAAACTGTTTTTT. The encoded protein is CASSLDRVHEKLFF.

For the CDR3, the DNA is TGTGCCAGTAGTATTTATAGAGGGACGGAATCCTACGAGCAGTACTTC. Amino acids: CASSIYRGTESYEQYF. The genes are TRBV19 and TRBJ2-7, with D perhaps assigned TRBD1 or TRBD2 (5 bases each). The V gene's germline CDR1 is LNHDA and CDR2 SQIVND (reference sequence). With 3 bases removed from V and 1 base from J, the gap between germline ends came to 16 bases. The CDR3 loop spans 16 amino acids.

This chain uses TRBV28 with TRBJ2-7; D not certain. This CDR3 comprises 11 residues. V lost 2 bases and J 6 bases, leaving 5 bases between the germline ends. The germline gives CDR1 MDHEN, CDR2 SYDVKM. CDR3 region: CASSLLREQYF. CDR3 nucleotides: TGTGCCAGCAGTTTACTGCGCGAGCAGTACTTC.

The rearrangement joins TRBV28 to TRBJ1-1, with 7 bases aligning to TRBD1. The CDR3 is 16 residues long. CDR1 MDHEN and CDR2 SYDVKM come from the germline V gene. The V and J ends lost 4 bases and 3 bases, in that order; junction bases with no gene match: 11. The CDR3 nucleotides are TGTGCCAGCAGTTCATATGGAGACAGGGTGTACACTGAAGCTTTCTTT. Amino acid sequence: CASSSYGDRVYTEAFF.

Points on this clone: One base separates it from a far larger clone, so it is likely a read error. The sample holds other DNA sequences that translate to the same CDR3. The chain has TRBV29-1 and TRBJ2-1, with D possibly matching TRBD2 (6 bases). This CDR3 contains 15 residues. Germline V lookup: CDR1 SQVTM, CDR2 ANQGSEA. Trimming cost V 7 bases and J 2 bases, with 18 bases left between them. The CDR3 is CSGRGRGLTYNEQFF. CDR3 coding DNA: TGCAGCGGCCGTGGTAGGGGACTGACCTACAATGAGCAGTTCTTC.

This chain's CDR3 is CASSQDRDRAIFNYGYTF. CDR3 nucleotides: TGTGCCAGCAGCCAAGATCGGGACAGGGCCATCTTTAACTATGGCTACACCTTC. This rearrangement joins TRBV4-2 to TRBJ1-2; 9 nucleotides agree with TRBD1. The V segment lost 0 bases and the J segment 1 base; nucleotides outside the gene matches: 9. This CDR3 contains 18 residues. In germline, CDR1 is LGHNA, CDR2 YNFKEQ.

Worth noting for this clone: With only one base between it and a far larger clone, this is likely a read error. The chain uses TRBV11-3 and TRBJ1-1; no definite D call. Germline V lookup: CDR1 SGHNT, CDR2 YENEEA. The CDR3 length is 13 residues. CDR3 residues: CASSPDMNTEASF. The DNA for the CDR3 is TGTGCCAGCAGCCCTGACATGAACACTGAAGCTTCCTTT.

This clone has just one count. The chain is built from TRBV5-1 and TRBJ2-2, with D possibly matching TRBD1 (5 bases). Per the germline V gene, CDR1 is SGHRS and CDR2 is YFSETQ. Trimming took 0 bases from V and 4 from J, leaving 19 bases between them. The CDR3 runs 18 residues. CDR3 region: CASSLGLGEWTTTGELFF. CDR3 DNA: TGCGCCAGCAGCTTGGGGTTGGGCGAGTGGACAACCACCGGGGAGCTGTTTTTT.

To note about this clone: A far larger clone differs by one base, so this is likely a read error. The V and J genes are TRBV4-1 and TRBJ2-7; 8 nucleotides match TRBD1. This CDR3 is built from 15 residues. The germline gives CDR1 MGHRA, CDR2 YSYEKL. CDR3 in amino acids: CASSKEGTGLDGQYF. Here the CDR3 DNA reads TGCGCCAGCAGCAAAGAAGGGACAGGTCTCGACGGGCAGTACTTC.

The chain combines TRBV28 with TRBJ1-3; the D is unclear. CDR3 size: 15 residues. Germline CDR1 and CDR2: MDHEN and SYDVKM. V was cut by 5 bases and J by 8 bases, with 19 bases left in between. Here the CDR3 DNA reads TGTGCCAGCAGTCCCCTCCAAGTCCAGGTGGACACCATATATTTT. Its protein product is CASSPLQVQVDTIYF. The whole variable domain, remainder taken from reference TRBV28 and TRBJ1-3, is DVKVTQSSRYLVKRTGEKVFLECVQDMDHENMFWYRQDPGLGLRLIYFSYDVKMKEKGDIPEGYSVSREKKERFSLILESASTNQTSMYLCASSPLQVQVDTIYFGEGSWLTVV.

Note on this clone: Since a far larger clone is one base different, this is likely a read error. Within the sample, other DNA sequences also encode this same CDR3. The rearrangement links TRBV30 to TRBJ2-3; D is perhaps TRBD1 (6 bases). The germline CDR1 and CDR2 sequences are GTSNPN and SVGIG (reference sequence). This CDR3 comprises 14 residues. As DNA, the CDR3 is TGCGCCTGGATGAGGGGGAGAAGCACAGATACGCAGTATTTT. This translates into CAWMRGRSTDTQYF.

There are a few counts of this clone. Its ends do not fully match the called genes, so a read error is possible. The chain's CDR3 is CASIRSGASVLTF. The CDR3 DNA sequence: TGTGCCAGCATAAGATCTGGGGCCAGCGTCCTGACTTTC. V and J are TRBV6-1 and TRBJ2-6; tentative D call: TRBD1 (5 bases). CDR1 and CDR2 (germline): MNHNS, SASEGT. CDR3 size: 13 residues.

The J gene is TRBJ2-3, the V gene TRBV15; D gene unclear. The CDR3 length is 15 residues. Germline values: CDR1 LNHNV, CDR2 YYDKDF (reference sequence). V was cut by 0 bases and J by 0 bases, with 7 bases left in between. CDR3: CATSREGLSTDTQYF. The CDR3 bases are TGTGCCACCAGCAGAGAGGGTCTTAGCACAGATACGCAGTATTTT.